A selection of T cell receptor beta chains follows, all from one sample in a study of Graves' ophthalmopathy and Graves' hyperthyroidism. In TCRdb, the multiplex PCR reads were re-called with MiXCR into one record per CDR3 protein. The data hold a few hundred thousand distinct CDR3 sequences, with about a sixth observed a single time. Sequenced material: peripheral blood. The origin of the receptors is an adult woman with stable Graves' hyperthyroidism. Both conserved end residues are part of each CDR3. The D gene is left open where the match is weak. Expanded clones get a size class; other rows say once, few or many, or leave the size out.

>TRBJ2-2|-|TRBV13|TRBD1
TGTGCCAGCAGCTTTACGACAGGGGCGAACACCGGGGAGCTGTTTTTT
CASSFTTGANTGELFF
>TRBJ1-2|-|TRBV12-3/TRBV12-4|-
TGTGCCAGTCTGTCGGAACTCTATGGCTACACCTTC
CASLSELYGYTF
>TRBJ2-7|many|TRBV27|-
TGTGCCAGCAGTTTATCGGGGGGGCGGGACAGGCAGACCTACGAGCAGTACTTC
CASSLSGGRDRQTYEQYF
>TRBJ2-5|-|TRBV5-1|TRBD1
TGCGCCAGCAGCCCTCGCCCGGGACAGGGAAGGGAGACCCAGTACTTC
CASSPRPGQGRETQYF
>TRBJ1-1|many|TRBV27|-
TGTGCCAGCAGTTTTTCCCGCCAGGGAATCTGGGGCGCTGAAGCTTTCTTT
CASSFSRQGIWGAEAFF
>TRBJ2-5|many|TRBV6-2/TRBV6-3|-
TGTGCCAGCAGTTACAACCCGGCGGGGACCCAGTACTTC
CASSYNPAGTQYF
>TRBJ1-1|many|TRBV2|-
TGTGCCAGCGCAGAGTTTAAGGACACTGAAGCTTTCTTT
CASAEFKDTEAFF
>TRBJ1-3|once|TRBV2|TRBD1
TGTGCCAGCAGTGCGGGACAGGTATTCGGAAACACCATATATTTT
CASSAGQVFGNTIYF
>TRBJ1-2|many|TRBV7-2|TRBD1
TGTGCCAGCAGCTTAGACGGACAGGGTTATGGCTACACCTTC
CASSLDGQGYGYTF
>TRBJ1-1|-|TRBV5-1|TRBD1
TGCGCCAGCAGCTGGGCAGGGGGCCGTGCCTACACTGAAGCTTTCTTT
CASSWAGGRAYTEAFF
>TRBJ1-5|-|TRBV18|-
TGTGCCAGCTCACTCCCAGGGGTTCGGAATCAGCCCCAGCATTTT
CASSLPGVRNQPQHF
>TRBJ1-2|many|TRBV12-3/TRBV12-4|-
TGTGCCAGCAGTCGATCCCGGGACCCAAGGGACTATGGCTACACCTTC
CASSRSRDPRDYGYTF
>TRBJ1-6|many|TRBV30|TRBD1
TGTGCCTGGGACCGGGACAGAAATTCACCCCTCCACTTT
CAWDRDRNSPLHF
>TRBJ1-2|-|TRBV6-1|TRBD1
TGTGCCAGTACACAGGGGGCGGTCAACTATGGCTACACCTTC
CASTQGAVNYGYTF
>TRBJ2-7|many|TRBV29-1|TRBD2
TGCAGCGTTGGCGGGACTAGCGGGAGCCTTGGCGCCTACGAGCAGTACTTC
CSVGGTSGSLGAYEQYF
>TRBJ2-5|-|TRBV5-1|TRBD2
TGCGCCAGCAGCCCCCCCAGGGCGGGAGGAGAGACCCAGTACTTC
CASSPPRAGGETQYF
>TRBJ2-7|few|TRBV20-1|-
TGCAGTGCAGACCGGGACGCACCCGTCTACGAGCAGTACTTC
CSADRDAPVYEQYF
>TRBJ2-5|many|TRBV18|TRBD2
TGTGCCAGCTCACCCTACACGGGGGGAGAGACCCAGTACTTC
CASSPYTGGETQYF
>TRBJ1-2|many|TRBV6-5|-
TGTGCCAGCAGTCGGACTGCTTACTATGGCTACACCTTC
CASSRTAYYGYTF
>TRBJ2-7|many|TRBV7-2|-
TGTGCCAGCAGCTTAGTTACCGGGGCCTACGAGCAGTACTTC
CASSLVTGAYEQYF
>TRBJ2-7|many|TRBV6-2/TRBV6-3|-
TGTGCCAGCAGTCGAAACGAGGAGCAGTACTTC
CASSRNEEQYF
>TRBJ2-7|many|TRBV28|-
TGTGCCAGCAGTTTCCCCGGGGGGCGGGACAGTTCCTACGAGCAGTACTTC
CASSFPGGRDSSYEQYF
>TRBJ1-1|few|TRBV29-1|TRBD1
TGCAGCGCCAGTGGACAGGGTTATACTGGAGCTTTCTTT
CSASGQGYTGAFF
>TRBJ2-5|many|TRBV7-2|-
TGTGCCAGCAGTTTACTCGGACAGCTACAAGAGACCCAGTACTTC
CASSLLGQLQETQYF
>TRBJ2-7|many|TRBV6-5|TRBD2
TGTGCCAGCAGGGGGACTAGTCCCTACGAGCAGTACTTC
CASRGTSPYEQYF
>TRBJ1-1|-|TRBV7-8|-
TGTGCCAGCAGCTTACCAGACAGACTCACTGAAGCTTTCTTT
CASSLPDRLTEAFF
>TRBJ1-5|many|TRBV6-1|-
TGTGCCAGCAGTGACGGAGGGGATCAGCCCCAGCATTTT
CASSDGGDQPQHF
>TRBJ2-7|many|TRBV24-1|TRBD2
TGTGCCACCAGTGGGATAGCGGGAGGCGAGCAGTACTTC
CATSGIAGGEQYF
>TRBJ2-7|many|TRBV19|TRBD2
TGTGCCAGTGGTGCGGCGGGGGGCGAGCAGTACTTC
CASGAAGGEQYF
>TRBJ2-5|-|TRBV10-3|-
TGTGCCACCAAAATGGGGAGTGAGACCCAGTACTTC
CATKMGSETQYF
>TRBJ2-5|many|TRBV6-1|-
TGTGCCAGCACCACTATCCAAGAGACCCAGTACTTC
CASTTIQETQYF
>TRBJ2-2|many|TRBV6-1|-
TGTGCCAGCATCCGGCGAGTCGACACCGGGGAGCTGTTTTTT
CASIRRVDTGELFF
>TRBJ2-5|many|TRBV24-1|TRBD1
TGTGCCACCAGTGGTAGGACAGGGGGGAAGTCCACCCAGTACTTC
CATSGRTGGKSTQYF
>TRBJ2-7|many|TRBV7-9|-
TGTGCCAGCAGCCACCGGGACAACAACGAGCAGTACTTC
CASSHRDNNEQYF
>TRBJ2-5|many|TRBV7-8|TRBD1
TGTGCCAGCAGGGACAGGGTGGGGGTAGAGACCCAGTACTTC
CASRDRVGVETQYF
>TRBJ2-7|many|TRBV20-1|-
TGCAGTGCCAGAGAGGGTTACTCCTACGAGCAGTACTTC
CSAREGYSYEQYF
>TRBJ2-7|many|TRBV7-2|TRBD2
TGTGCCAGCAATTACGGGAGGGATTACGAGCAGTACTTC
CASNYGRDYEQYF
>TRBJ1-1|many|TRBV6-1|-
TGTGCCAGCGGTGAACGGGGAGGAAACACTGAAGCTTTCTTT
CASGERGGNTEAFF
>TRBJ1-1|-|TRBV6-1|-
TGTGCCAGCAGTAGACCGGGACTCTACAGTGGGGCTTTCTTT
CASSRPGLYSGAFF
>TRBJ1-1|many|TRBV6-1|TRBD1
TGTGCCAGCAGTGTGACAGGGATGAACACTGAAGCTTTCTTT
CASSVTGMNTEAFF
>TRBJ1-2|-|TRBV12-3/TRBV12-4|-
TGTGCCAGCAGTCGATGGACAGAATATGGCTACACCTTC
CASSRWTEYGYTF
>TRBJ2-7|few|TRBV11-1|-
TGTGCCAGCAGCCCCCCCGGGACAGCGGGCTTTGCGTACGAGCAGTACTTC
CASSPPGTAGFAYEQYF
>TRBJ1-6|many|TRBV4-2|-
TGTGCCAGCAGCCAGCAGGGGTGGTCCTATAATTCACCCCTCCACTTT
CASSQQGWSYNSPLHF
>TRBJ1-2|-|TRBV7-9|-
TGTGCCAGCAGCCCGGGGCCAGCTACTAACTATGGCTACACCTTC
CASSPGPATNYGYTF
>TRBJ1-2|many|TRBV28|-
TGTGCCACCATAGTACGGGCATCTAACTATGGCTACACCTTC
CATIVRASNYGYTF